This T cell receptor (beta chain) appears in the sequencing data of a study of OX40 agonist ivuxolimab in advanced cancers. The timepoints at which blood was sampled were baseline, cycle 4 day 1, and cycle 7 day 1. V dropped 5 bases and J dropped 6 bases, with 9 bases sitting between them. Germline assignment: CDR1 SGHKS and CDR2 YYEKEE (reference sequence). The CDR3 runs 12 residues. Sequenced by immunoSEQ multiplex PCR; TCRdb stores in-frame clones only, minus some. There are more than 85,000 clones in the sample; approximately 89% occur only once, and about 0.25% lies in the top ten. This clone was detected once.

Sequencing was performed on CD4+ or CD8+ T cells sorted from blood, taken in a trial of the OX40 agonist ivuxolimab. This chain links TRBV5-5 with TRBJ2-1; D is possibly TRBD1 (6 bases). The receptor was derived from an adult with an advanced solid tumor such as melanoma, head and neck, liver or kidney cancer. CDR3 loop: CASSGQLNEQFF. The CDR3 DNA follows: TGTGCCAGCAGTGGACAGCTCAATGAGCAGTTCTTC. The variable domain in full, completed from reference TRBV5-5 and TRBJ2-1, reads DAGVTQSPTHLIKTRGQQVTLRCSPISGHKSVSWYQQVLGQGPQFIFQYYEKEERGRGNFPDRFSARQFPNYSSELNVNALLLGDSALYLCASSGQLNEQFFGPGTRLTVL.